This T cell receptor beta chain was profiled in a study of T cell responses to AZD1222 COVID-19 vaccine. Whole-study results and caveats: Recipients of two AZD1222 doses showed rising Spike-specific TCR breadth and depth. Sampled repertoires all dated from after the peak T cell response. Vaccine-associated CD4 TCRs ranged over spike, dominating at 160-218 and 743-854. Clonal diversity was possibly underestimated, and white British individuals and females predominated among donors.

Remarks on this clone: No antigen is known for it.

Profiling relied on immunoSEQ multiplex PCR, and the TCRdb table lists in-frame clones only, not all of them. The sample holds around 130,000 clones, 80% to 95% seen once. The germline V and J ends were trimmed by 0 bases and 4 bases, with 7 bases remaining between them. The germline V gene encodes CDR1 SGHAT and CDR2 FQNNGV. The CDR3 runs to 13 residues. The sample here was peripheral blood, taken 28 days after the second AZD1222 dose. The chain combines TRBV11-2 with TRBJ2-7; D is unresolved. This clonotype was sampled from an adult who received the AZD1222 COVID-19 vaccine. CDR3 in amino acids: CASSLDQGYEQYF. CDR3 DNA sequence: TGTGCCAGCAGCTTAGATCAAGGATACGAGCAGTACTTC.